These 11 T cell receptor beta chains came from one sample sequenced in a study of control samples from healthy donors and cancer patients. The protocol was immunoSEQ multiplex PCR, while the TCRdb copy is restricted to in-frame clones and leaves out a portion. The repertoire holds about 65,000 clones, with just over 90% as singletons. The sample consisted of PBMCs. All receptors derive from a woman in her fifties or sixties with colorectal cancer.

The CDR3: CAITASGTTNTGELFF. For the CDR3, the DNA is TGTGCCATCACCGCCTCCGGGACTACGAACACCGGGGAGCTGTTTTTT. The rearrangement uses TRBV10-3 and TRBJ2-2, with 7 bases matching TRBD2. J was trimmed by 0 bases and V by 7 bases; bases with no gene match: 8. The CDR3 has 16 residues. Germline V gene sequence: CDR1 ENHRY, CDR2 SYGVKD.

V usage is TRBV3-1 (or the pseudogene TRBV3-2) and J usage is TRBJ2-5; D not resolved. The CDR3 extends over 13 amino acids. V lost 2 bases and J 1 base, leaving 5 bases between the germline ends. The germline CDR1 and CDR2 sequences are LGHDT and YNNKEL (reference sequence). CDR3 coding DNA: TGTGCCAGCAGCCAACAGGTCCAAGAGACCCAGTACTTC. This gives the protein CASSQQVQETQYF.

The genes are TRBV15 and TRBJ1-5; 7 nucleotides match TRBD1. J gave up 5 bases and V 2 bases, and 6 bases lay outside the gene matches. The germline V gene has CDR1 LNHNV and CDR2 YYDKDF (reference sequence). The CDR3 length is 15 residues. The CDR3 region is CATSRKGTGDQPQHF. DNA of the CDR3: TGTGCCACCAGCAGAAAGGGAACAGGGGATCAGCCCCAGCATTTT.

This clone was observed a single time. This sequence joins TRBV27 and TRBJ1-5; tentatively, D is TRBD1 (5 bases). The germline V gene encodes CDR1 MNHEY and CDR2 SMNVEV (reference sequence). The CDR3 has 16 amino acids. Trimming removed 5 bases from V and 9 bases from J, with 23 bases in between. The CDR3 is CASSPLGDGQMLPQHF. CDR3 in DNA: TGTGCCAGCAGTCCCCTTGGGGACGGGCAAATGTTGCCCCAGCATTTT.

The chain carries TRBV19 and TRBJ2-1, with TRBD2 matching over 12 bases. The CDR3 length is 15 residues. V dropped 3 bases and J dropped 7; count of bases not matched to a gene: 4. Germline CDR1 is LNHDA and CDR2 is SQIVND (reference sequence). CDR3 sequence (DNA): TGTGCCAGTAGTATGTTACTAGCGGGGGGTAATGAGCAGTTCTTC. This translates into CASSMLLAGGNEQFF.

The chain uses TRBV7-2 and TRBJ1-5; 7 positions match TRBD1. V was pared by 2 bases and J by 7 bases, with 8 bases of the junction left unmatched. The CDR3 totals 15 residues. Per the germline V gene, CDR1 is SGHTA and CDR2 is FQGNSA. DNA for the CDR3: TGTGCCAGCAGCTTATCGGGACAGTATGACCAGCCCCAGCATTTT. Amino acids: CASSLSGQYDQPQHF. Together with reference TRBV7-2 and TRBJ1-5, the CDR3 gives the full variable domain: GAGVSQSPSNKVTEKGKDVELRCDPISGHTALYWYRQSLGQGLEFLIYFQGNSAPDKSGLPSDRFSAERTGGSVSTLTIQRTQQEDSAVYLCASSLSGQYDQPQHFGDGTRLSIL.

J is TRBJ1-4 and V is TRBV21-1. TRBV21-1 is tagged as a pseudogene. This CDR3 contains 15 residues. Here the CDR3 reads CASSKARLQNEKLFF. In DNA, the CDR3 is TGTGCCAGCAGCAAAGCTAGGTTACAAAATGAAAAACTGTTTTTT.

V gene TRBV5-1 combines with J gene TRBJ1-2, with a possible D match to TRBD1 (5 bases). Germline V lookup: CDR1 SGHRS, CDR2 YFSETQ. The V end was cut by 2 bases, the J end by 5 bases, with 16 bases between. The CDR3 has 15 residues. CDR3 protein: CASSLGTQVLYGYTF. In DNA form, the CDR3 reads TGCGCCAGCAGCTTAGGGACTCAAGTACTATATGGCTACACCTTC. Drawing the rest from reference TRBV5-1 and TRBJ1-2, the complete variable domain is KAGVTQTPRYLIKTRGQQVTLSCSPISGHRSVSWYQQTPGQGLQFLFEYFSETQRNKGNFPGRFSGRQFSNSRSEMNVSTLELGDSALYLCASSLGTQVLYGYTFGSGTRLTVV.

J is TRBJ2-1 and V is TRBV5-1; 11 bases line up with TRBD2. The germline CDR1 and CDR2 sequences are SGHRS and YFSETQ. The J segment lost 7 bases and the V segment lost 3 bases, leaving 6 bases of the junction unmatched. The CDR3 spans 15 residues. The CDR3 loop is CASSSGLAGLNEQFF. As DNA, the CDR3 is TGCGCCAGCAGCTCCGGACTAGCGGGCTTGAATGAGCAGTTCTTC.

A single count supports this clone. The gene calls are TRBV19 and TRBJ1-1; TRBD1 is a possible D gene (5 bases). Between the trimmed V and J ends, which lost 5 bases and 0 bases, there was a span of 16 bases. The germline V gene encodes CDR1 LNHDA and CDR2 SQIVND (reference sequence). This CDR3 is 16 amino acids long. The chain's CDR3 is CASSSPGTDMNTEAFF. DNA for the CDR3: TGTGCCAGTAGTTCGCCTGGGACGGACATGAACACTGAAGCTTTCTTT.

The chain combines TRBV7-9 with TRBJ1-2; D remains ambiguous. The CDR3 is made up of 15 amino acids. The germline V gene has CDR1 SEHNR and CDR2 FQNEAQ (reference sequence). The ends were cut back, 4 bases at V and 0 bases at J, with 12 bases in the middle. CDR3 in DNA: TGTGCCAGCAGCTCAACGGACGGCTCTAACTATGGCTACACCTTC. This translates into CASSSTDGSNYGYTF.